This T cell receptor beta chain appears in the sequencing data of a study of shared clonotypes between healthy human individuals. Whole-study results and caveats: Clonotype sharing across a few donors was observed for roughly 5% of naive CD4 clonotypes.

Comments on this clone: The antigen is not known.

The authors loaded about 200 ng DNA, 30,000 to 35,000 T cell genomes, into sorted-subset replicate PCRs. Some clones are missing from TCRdb's copy, which holds only in-frame ones; the method was immunoSEQ multiplex PCR. Of about 330,000 clones detected, around 67% appear once; the ten largest clones hold over 9%. Trimming stripped 2 bases from V and 6 bases from J, with 13 bases between. The CDR3 extends over 15 amino acids. Germline-derived CDR1 and CDR2 are LNHDA and SQIVND (reference sequence). The chain has TRBV19 and TRBJ2-2; weak D call: TRBD2 (6 bases). The source material was memory CD4+ T cells sorted from blood. Subset reported: CD45RA-negative fraction. The clonotype comes from a young man in good health. The CDR3 DNA sequence: TGTGCCAGTAGTATATCGGGGGAGTGGGCCGGGGAGCTGTTTTTT. It specifies CASSISGEWAGELFF.